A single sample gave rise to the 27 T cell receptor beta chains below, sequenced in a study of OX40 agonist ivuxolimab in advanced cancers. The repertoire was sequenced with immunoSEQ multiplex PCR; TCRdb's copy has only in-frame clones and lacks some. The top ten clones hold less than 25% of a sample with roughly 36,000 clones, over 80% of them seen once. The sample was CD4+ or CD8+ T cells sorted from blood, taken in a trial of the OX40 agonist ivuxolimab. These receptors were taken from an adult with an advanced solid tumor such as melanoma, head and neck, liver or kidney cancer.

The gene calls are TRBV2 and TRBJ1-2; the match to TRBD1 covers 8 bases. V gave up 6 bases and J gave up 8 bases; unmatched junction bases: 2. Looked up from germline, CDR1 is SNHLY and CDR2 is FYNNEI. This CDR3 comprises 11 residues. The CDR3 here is CASRDRGGYTF. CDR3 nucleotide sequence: TGTGCCAGCAGAGACAGGGGAGGCTACACCTTC. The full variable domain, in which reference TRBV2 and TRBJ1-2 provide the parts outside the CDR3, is EPEVTQTPSHQVTQMGQEVILRCVPISNHLYFYWYRQILGQKVEFLVSFYNNEISEKSEIFDDQFSVERPDGSNFTLKIRSTKLEDSAMYFCASRDRGGYTFGSGTRLTVV.

DNA for the CDR3: TGTGCCAGCAGCCGGACGGGGACGGAGCAGCCCCAGCATTTT. It translates to CASSRTGTEQPQHF. The chain uses TRBV11-2 and TRBJ1-5; tentatively, D is TRBD1 (5 bases). Trimming took off 5 bases at V and 7 bases at J, with 15 bases between the two ends. This CDR3 has 14 residues. Germline-derived CDR1 and CDR2 are SGHAT and FQNNGV.

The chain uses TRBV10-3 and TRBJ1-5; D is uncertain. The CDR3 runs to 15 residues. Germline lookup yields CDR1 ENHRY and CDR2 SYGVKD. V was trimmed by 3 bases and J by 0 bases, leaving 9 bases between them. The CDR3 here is CAISESRVSNQPQHF. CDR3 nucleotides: TGTGCCATCAGTGAATCCAGAGTTAGCAATCAGCCCCAGCATTTT.

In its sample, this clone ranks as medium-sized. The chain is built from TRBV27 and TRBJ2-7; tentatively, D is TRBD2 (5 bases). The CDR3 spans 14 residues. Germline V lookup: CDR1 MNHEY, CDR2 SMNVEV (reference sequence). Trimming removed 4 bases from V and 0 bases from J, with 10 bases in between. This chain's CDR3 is CASSWSGLSYEQYF. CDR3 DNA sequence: TGTGCCAGCAGTTGGAGCGGTCTCTCCTACGAGCAGTACTTC.

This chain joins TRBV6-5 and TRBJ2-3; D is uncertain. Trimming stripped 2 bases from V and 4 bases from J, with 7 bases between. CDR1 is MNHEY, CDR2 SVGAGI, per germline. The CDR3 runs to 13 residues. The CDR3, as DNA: TGTGCCAGCAGTTACCAACAAGCAGATACGCAGTATTTT. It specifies CASSYQQADTQYF.

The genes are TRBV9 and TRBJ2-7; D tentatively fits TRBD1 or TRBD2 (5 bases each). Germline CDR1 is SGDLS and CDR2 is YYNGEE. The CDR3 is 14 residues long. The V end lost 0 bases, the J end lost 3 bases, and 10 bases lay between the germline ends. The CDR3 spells CASSVAGDGYEQYF. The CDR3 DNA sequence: TGTGCCAGCAGCGTAGCCGGGGACGGCTACGAGCAGTACTTC.

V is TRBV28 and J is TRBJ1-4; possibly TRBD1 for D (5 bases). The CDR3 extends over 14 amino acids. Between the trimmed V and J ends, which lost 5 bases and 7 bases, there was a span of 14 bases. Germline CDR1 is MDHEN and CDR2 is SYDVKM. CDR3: CASSQKIGTEKLFF. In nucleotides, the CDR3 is TGTGCCAGCAGTCAAAAGATTGGGACTGAAAAACTGTTTTTT.

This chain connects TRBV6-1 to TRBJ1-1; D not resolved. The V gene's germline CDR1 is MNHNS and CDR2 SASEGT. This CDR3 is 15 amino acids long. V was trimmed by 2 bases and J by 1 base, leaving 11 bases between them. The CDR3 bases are TGTGCCAGCAGTGAAAGCTCTGGTGGGAACACTGAAGCTTTCTTT. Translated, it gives CASSESSGGNTEAFF.

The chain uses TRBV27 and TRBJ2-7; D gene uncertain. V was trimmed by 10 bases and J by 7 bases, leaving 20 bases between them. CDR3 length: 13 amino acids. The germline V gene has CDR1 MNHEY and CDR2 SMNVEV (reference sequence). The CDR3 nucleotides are TGTGCCACGATAACTCCCCACCAAGAGGAGCAGTACTTC. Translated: CATITPHQEEQYF.

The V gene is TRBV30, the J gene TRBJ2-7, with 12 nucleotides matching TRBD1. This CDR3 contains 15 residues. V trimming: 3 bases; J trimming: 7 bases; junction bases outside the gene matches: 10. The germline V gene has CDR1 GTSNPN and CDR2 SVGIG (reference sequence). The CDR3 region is CAWSLPGQGAKEQYF. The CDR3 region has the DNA TGTGCCTGGAGCCTCCCGGGACAGGGGGCGAAGGAGCAGTACTTC.

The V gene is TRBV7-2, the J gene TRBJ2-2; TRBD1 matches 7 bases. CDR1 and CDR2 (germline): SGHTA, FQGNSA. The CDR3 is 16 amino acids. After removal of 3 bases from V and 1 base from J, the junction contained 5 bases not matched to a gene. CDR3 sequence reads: CASSLLGQQNTGELFF. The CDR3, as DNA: TGTGCCAGCAGCTTGTTGGGACAGCAGAACACCGGGGAGCTGTTTTTT.

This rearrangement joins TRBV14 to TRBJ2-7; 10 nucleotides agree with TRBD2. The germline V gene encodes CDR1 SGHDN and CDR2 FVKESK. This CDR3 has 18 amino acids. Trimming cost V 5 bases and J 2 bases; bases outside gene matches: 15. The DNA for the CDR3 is TGTGCCAGCAGCTTTCGAGATCCAGCGGGAGGGCCTACCTACGAGCAGTACTTC. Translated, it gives CASSFRDPAGGPTYEQYF.

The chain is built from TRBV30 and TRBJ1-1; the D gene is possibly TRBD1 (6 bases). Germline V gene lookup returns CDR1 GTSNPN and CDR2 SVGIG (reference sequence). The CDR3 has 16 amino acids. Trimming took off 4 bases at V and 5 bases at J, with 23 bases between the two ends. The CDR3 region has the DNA TGTGCCTGGATCATAGTACAGGGCTCTTCGAGGACTGAAGCTTTCTTT. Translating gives CAWIIVQGSSRTEAFF.

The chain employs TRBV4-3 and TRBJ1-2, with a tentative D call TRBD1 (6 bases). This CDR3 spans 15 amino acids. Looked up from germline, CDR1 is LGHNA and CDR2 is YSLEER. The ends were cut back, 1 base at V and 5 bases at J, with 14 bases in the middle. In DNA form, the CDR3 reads TGCGCCAGCAGCCAAGGGTGGGGGCAGGGGTATGGCTACACCTTC. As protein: CASSQGWGQGYGYTF.

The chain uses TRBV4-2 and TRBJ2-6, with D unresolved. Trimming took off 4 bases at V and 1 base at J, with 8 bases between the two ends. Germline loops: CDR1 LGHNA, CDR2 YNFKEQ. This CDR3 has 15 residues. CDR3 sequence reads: CASSRMISGANVLTF. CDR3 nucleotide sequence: TGTGCCAGCAGCCGAATGATATCTGGGGCCAACGTCCTGACTTTC.

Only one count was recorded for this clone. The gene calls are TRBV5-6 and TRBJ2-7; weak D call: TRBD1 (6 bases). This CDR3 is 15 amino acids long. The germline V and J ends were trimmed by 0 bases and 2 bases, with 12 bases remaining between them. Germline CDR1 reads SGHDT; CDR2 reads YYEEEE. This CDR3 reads CASSLGQALAYEQYF. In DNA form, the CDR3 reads TGTGCCAGCAGCTTGGGACAGGCCTTAGCCTACGAGCAGTACTTC.

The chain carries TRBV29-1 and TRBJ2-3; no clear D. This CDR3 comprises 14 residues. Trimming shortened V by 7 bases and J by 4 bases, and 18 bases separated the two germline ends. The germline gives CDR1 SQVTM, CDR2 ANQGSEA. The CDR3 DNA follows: TGCAGCGCCCTTATGTGGGGTTTGGCAGATACGCAGTATTTT. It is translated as CSALMWGLADTQYF.

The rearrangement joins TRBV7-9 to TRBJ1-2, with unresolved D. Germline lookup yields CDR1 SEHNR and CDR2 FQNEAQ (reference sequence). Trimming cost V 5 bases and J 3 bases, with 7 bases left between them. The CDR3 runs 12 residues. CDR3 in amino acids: CASSLDYYGYTF. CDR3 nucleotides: TGTGCCAGCAGCCTAGACTACTATGGCTACACCTTC.

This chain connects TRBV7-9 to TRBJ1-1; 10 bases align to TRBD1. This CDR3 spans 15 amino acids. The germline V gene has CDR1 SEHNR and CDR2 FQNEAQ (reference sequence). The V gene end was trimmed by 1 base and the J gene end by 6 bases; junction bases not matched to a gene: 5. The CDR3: CASSLVIGQGAEAFF. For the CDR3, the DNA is TGTGCCAGCAGCTTAGTGATAGGACAGGGGGCTGAAGCTTTCTTT.

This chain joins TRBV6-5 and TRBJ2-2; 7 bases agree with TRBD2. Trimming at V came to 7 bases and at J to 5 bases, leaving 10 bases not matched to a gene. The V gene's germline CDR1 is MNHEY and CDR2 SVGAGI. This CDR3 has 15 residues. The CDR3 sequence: CASKPAGSRTGELFF. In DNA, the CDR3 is TGTGCCAGCAAACCAGCGGGGAGCCGGACCGGGGAGCTGTTTTTT.

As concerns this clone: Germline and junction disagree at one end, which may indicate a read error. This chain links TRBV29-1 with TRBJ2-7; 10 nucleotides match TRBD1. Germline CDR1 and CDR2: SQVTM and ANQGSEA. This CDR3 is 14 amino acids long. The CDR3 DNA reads TGCAGCGTTGAAGATCCGGGGGGACAGGGGCACGAGGCATTC. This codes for CSVEDPGGQGHEAF.

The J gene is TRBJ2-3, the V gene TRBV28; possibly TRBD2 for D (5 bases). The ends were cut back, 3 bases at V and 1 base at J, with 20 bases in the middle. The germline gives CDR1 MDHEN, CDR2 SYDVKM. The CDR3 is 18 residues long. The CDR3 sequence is CASSLKQSGSWGTDTQYF. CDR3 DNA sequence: TGTGCCAGCAGTTTGAAGCAGTCGGGAAGTTGGGGCACAGATACGCAGTATTTT.

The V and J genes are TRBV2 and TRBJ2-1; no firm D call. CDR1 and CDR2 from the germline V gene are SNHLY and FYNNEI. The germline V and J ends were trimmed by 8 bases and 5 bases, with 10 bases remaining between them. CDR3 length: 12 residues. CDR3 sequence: CASLDGHNEQFF. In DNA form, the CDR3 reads TGTGCCAGCCTGGACGGCCACAATGAGCAGTTCTTC.

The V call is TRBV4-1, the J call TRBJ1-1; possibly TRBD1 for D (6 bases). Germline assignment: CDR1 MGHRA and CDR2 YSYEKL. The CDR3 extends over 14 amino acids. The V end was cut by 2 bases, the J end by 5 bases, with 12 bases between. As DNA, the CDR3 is TGCGCCAGCAGCCAATCCAGGGGTGGGACTGAAGCTTTCTTT. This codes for CASSQSRGGTEAFF.

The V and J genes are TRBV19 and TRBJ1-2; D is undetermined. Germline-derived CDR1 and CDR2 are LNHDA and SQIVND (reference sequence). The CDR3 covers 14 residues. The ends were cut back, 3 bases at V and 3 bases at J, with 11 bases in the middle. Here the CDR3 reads CASSIITGDYGYTF. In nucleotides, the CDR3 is TGTGCCAGTAGTATCATCACGGGTGACTATGGCTACACCTTC.

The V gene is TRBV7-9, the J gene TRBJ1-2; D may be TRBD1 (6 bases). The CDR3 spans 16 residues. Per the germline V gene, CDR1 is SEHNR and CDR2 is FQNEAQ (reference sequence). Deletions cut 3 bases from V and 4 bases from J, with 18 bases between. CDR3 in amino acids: CASSLGARGLIYGYTF. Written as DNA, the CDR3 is TGTGCCAGCAGCTTGGGGGCCCGAGGACTGATCTATGGCTACACCTTC. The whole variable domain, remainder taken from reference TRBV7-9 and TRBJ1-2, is DTGVSQNPRHKITKRGQNVTFRCDPISEHNRLYWYRQTLGQGPEFLTYFQNEAQLEKSRLLSDRFSAERPKGSFSTLEIQRTEQGDSAMYLCASSLGARGLIYGYTFGSGTRLTVV.

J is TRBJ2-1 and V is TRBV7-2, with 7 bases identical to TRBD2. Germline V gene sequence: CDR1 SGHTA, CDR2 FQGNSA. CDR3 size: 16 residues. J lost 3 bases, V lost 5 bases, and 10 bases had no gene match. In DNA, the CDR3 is TGTGCCAGCAGCCAAGTGGGGACTAAGCACTACAATGAGCAGTTCTTC. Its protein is CASSQVGTKHYNEQFF. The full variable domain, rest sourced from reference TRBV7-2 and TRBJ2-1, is GAGVSQSPSNKVTEKGKDVELRCDPISGHTALYWYRQSLGQGLEFLIYFQGNSAPDKSGLPSDRFSAERTGGSVSTLTIQRTQQEDSAVYLCASSQVGTKHYNEQFFGPGTRLTVL.